This T cell receptor beta chain stems from a study of blood T cell repertoires in COVID-19. Study-level background: Sample material is recorded as cDNA or gDNA derived from T cells, B-cell-depleted T cells, or PBMCs.

Adults between roughly 18 and 100 years of age took part from fewer than 30 US areas. The study assigned cohorts using participant-reported clinical history. CDR1 is SGHRS and CDR2 is YFSETQ in the germline V gene. The CDR3 spans 15 residues. V lost 0 bases to trimming and J lost 9 bases; unmatched junction nucleotides: 6. Measured with immunoSEQ multiplex PCR; TCRdb has only the in-frame clones, and not every one. The repertoire holds 300,000 to 450,000 clones, with around 87% as singletons. The sequencing sample was made of PBMCs or T cells enriched from blood (not recorded which). The rearrangement joins TRBV5-1 to TRBJ1-6; 7 nucleotides agree with TRBD1. The TCR originated in a man in his forties in a cohort exposed to, infected with or recovered from COVID-19 (not recorded which). The CDR3 spells CASSLVQGLGSPLHF. The DNA for the CDR3 is TGCGCCAGCAGCTTGGTACAGGGGCTCGGTTCACCCCTCCACTTT.